This T cell receptor (beta chain) was identified in a study of cytomegalovirus exposure and HLA in healthy donors. A word on this clone: The target antigen is unknown.

Profiling relied on immunoSEQ multiplex PCR, and the TCRdb table lists in-frame clones only, not all of them. The sample holds roughly 150,000 clones; 70% to 90% are singletons and the top ten take around 3.4%. Germline V gene lookup returns CDR1 SGHTA and CDR2 FQGTGA. J was trimmed by 2 bases and V by 5 bases; bases with no gene match: 3. The CDR3 consists of 15 residues. Study conclusions and caveats: Investigators reported under 200 TCR beta chains as tied to cytomegalovirus. Three chains tied to CMV proved CMV antigen-specific in vitro.

The receptor's source is a woman aged 18-29 years in good health and CMV-seropositive. Material: PBMCs. The chain joins TRBV7-3 to TRBJ2-6, with 7 nucleotides matching TRBD1. The CDR3 nucleotides are TGTGCCAGCAGCACGACAGGGCCTGGGGCCAACGTCCTGACTTTC. Translation: CASSTTGPGANVLTF.